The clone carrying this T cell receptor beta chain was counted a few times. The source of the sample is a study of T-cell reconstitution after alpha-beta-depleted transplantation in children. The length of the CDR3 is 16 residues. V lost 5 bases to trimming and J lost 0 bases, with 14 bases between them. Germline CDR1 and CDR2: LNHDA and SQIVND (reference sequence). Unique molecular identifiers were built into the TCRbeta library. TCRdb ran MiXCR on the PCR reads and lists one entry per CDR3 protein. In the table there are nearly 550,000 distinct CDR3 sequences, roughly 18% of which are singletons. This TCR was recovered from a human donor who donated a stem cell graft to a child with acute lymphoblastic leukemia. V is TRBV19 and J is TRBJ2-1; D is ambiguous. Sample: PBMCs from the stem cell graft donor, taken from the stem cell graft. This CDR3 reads CASSSTIRSSYNEQFF. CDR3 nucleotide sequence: TGTGCCAGTAGTTCCACAATCCGGAGCTCCTACAATGAGCAGTTCTTC.